This entry lists 25 T cell receptor beta chains sequenced from one sample in a study of blood T cell repertoires in COVID-19 (dated by TCRdb to 2020 to 2022). Libraries were constructed by the immunoSEQ multiplex PCR assay. As stored in TCRdb, this immuneACCESS dataset retains in-frame rearrangements with V and J assigned. A fraction of the clones does not appear; measured against another copy, unresolved V genes explain less than half of the discrepancy, and the remainder lacks a known reason. Across this sample there are under 400,000 clones, with 88% seen only once. The ten top clones hold approximately 1% of the sample. The specimen sequenced was PBMCs or T cells enriched from blood (not recorded which). The receptors shown here come from a woman younger than 45 who had been exposed to COVID-19.

The rearrangement links TRBV24-1 to TRBJ2-1, with 10 bases lining up with TRBD2. The CDR3 totals 14 residues. Germline CDR1 reads KGHDR; CDR2 reads SFDVKD. The V gene end was trimmed by 4 bases and the J gene end by 7 bases; junction bases not matched to a gene: 3. The CDR3: CATSEASGRNEQFF. CDR3 in DNA: TGTGCCACCAGTGAGGCTAGCGGGAGAAATGAGCAGTTCTTC.

This clone was picked up one time. J is TRBJ2-1 and V is TRBV19; maybe TRBD2 (6 bases). V lost 1 base and J lost 9, with 7 bases in between. Germline CDR1 is LNHDA and CDR2 is SQIVND (reference sequence). CDR3 length: 12 residues. The CDR3 protein is CASSIVEGEQFF. As DNA, the CDR3 is TGTGCCAGTAGTATAGTGGAGGGTGAGCAGTTCTTC.

This clone was observed at least ten times. The V gene is TRBV3-1 (or the pseudogene TRBV3-2), the J gene TRBJ2-7; 12 bases agree with TRBD2. Losses at the gene ends were 5 bases for V and 2 bases for J; bases not matched to a gene: 13. The CDR3 length is 18 residues. The V gene's germline CDR1 is LGHDT and CDR2 YNNKEL (reference sequence). The CDR3 bases are TGTGCCAGCAGCAGAGTACTAAGGACTAGCGGGGTGACCTACGAGCAGTACTTC. This translates into CASSRVLRTSGVTYEQYF.

The chain uses TRBV6-6 and TRBJ2-5, with unresolved D. With 5 bases removed from V and 5 bases from J, the gap between germline ends came to 9 bases. Germline V gene sequence: CDR1 MNHNY, CDR2 SVGAGI (reference sequence). There are 12 residues in the CDR3. The CDR3 protein is CASSARRETQYF. DNA for the CDR3: TGTGCCAGCAGTGCCCGCCGGGAGACCCAGTACTTC.

This clone came up once. CDR3 amino acids: CASSQSGRRQFF. CDR3 DNA: TGTGCCAGCAGCCAAAGCGGGAGGCGGCAGTTCTTC. The gene calls are TRBV3-1 (or the pseudogene TRBV3-2) and TRBJ2-1, with 9 nucleotides matching TRBD2. The CDR3 runs to 12 residues. CDR1 and CDR2 (germline): LGHDT, YNNKEL (reference sequence). J was trimmed by 12 bases and V by 2 bases; bases with no gene match: 2.

The J gene is TRBJ1-1, the V gene TRBV5-1, with D tentatively TRBD1 (5 bases). V dropped 0 bases and J dropped 0 bases, with 12 bases sitting between them. Germline loops: CDR1 SGHRS, CDR2 YFSETQ. The CDR3 is 16 residues long. The CDR3 DNA sequence: TGCGCCAGCAGCTTGGGTCCGGGGGGGTTGAACACTGAAGCTTTCTTT. The encoded protein is CASSLGPGGLNTEAFF.

The V and J genes are TRBV5-5 and TRBJ1-6; the D is unclear. CDR3 size: 14 residues. Germline lookup yields CDR1 SGHKS and CDR2 YYEKEE (reference sequence). The ends were cut back, 0 bases at V and 8 bases at J, with 9 bases in the middle. The CDR3 spells CASSLDDMDSPLHF. The DNA of the CDR3 is TGTGCCAGCAGCTTGGACGACATGGATTCACCCCTCCACTTT.

In its sample, this clone was seen a few times. J is TRBJ1-2 and V is TRBV19; possibly TRBD1 for D (6 bases). The CDR3 is 12 amino acids. The germline gives CDR1 LNHDA, CDR2 SQIVND (reference sequence). CDR3 protein: CASRQQGYGYTF. In DNA, the CDR3 is TGTGCTAGTCGGCAACAGGGTTATGGCTACACCTTC. The full variable domain, its missing parts supplied by reference TRBV19 and TRBJ1-2, is DGGITQSPKYLFRKEGQNVTLSCEQNLNHDAMYWYRQDPGQGLRLIYYSQIVNDFQKGDIAEGYSVSREKKESFPLTVTSAQKNPTAFYLCASRQQGYGYTFGSGTRLTVV.

V is TRBV5-8 and J is TRBJ1-2, with 8 bases matching TRBD1. Germline CDR1 SGHTS, CDR2 YDEGEE. The length of the CDR3 is 14 residues. The V and J ends lost 7 bases and 2 bases, in that order; junction bases with no gene match: 7. This chain's CDR3 is CASLRTGKNYGYTF. The CDR3 nucleotides read TGTGCCAGCCTACGGACAGGGAAAAACTATGGCTACACCTTC.

The chain is built from TRBV23-1 and TRBJ2-7; tentative D call: TRBD1 (5 bases). TRBV23-1 is known as an ORF, though its function is uncertain. Trimming removed 4 bases from V and 0 bases from J, with 10 bases in between. The CDR3 contains 14 residues. CDR3 loop: CASSRQGFSYEQYF. The CDR3 nucleotides read TGCGCCAGCAGTCGGCAGGGCTTCTCCTACGAGCAGTACTTC.

DNA for the CDR3: TGTGCCAGTAGTGACAGGGGGGCCTACGAGCAGTACTTC. Its protein product is CASSDRGAYEQYF. The chain combines TRBV19 with TRBJ2-7, with 9 bases identical to TRBD1. Trimming at V came to 5 bases and at J to 2 bases, leaving 1 base not matched to a gene. CDR3 size: 13 residues. Germline CDR1 reads LNHDA; CDR2 reads SQIVND (reference sequence).

The rearrangement joins TRBV12-3 or TRBV12-4 to TRBJ2-4; TRBD2 matches at 8 bases. CDR3 length: 13 residues. The V segment lost 6 bases and the J segment 11 bases; nucleotides outside the gene matches: 9. CDR3 coding DNA: TGTGCCAGCAGACGGGGACTAGGCTCGGTTCAGTACTTC. This encodes CASRRGLGSVQYF.

The chain couples TRBV23-1 to TRBJ1-1; 7 bases fit TRBD1. TRBV23-1 is annotated as an ORF whose role is uncertain. This CDR3 is built from 18 residues. The V gene end was trimmed by 0 bases and the J gene end by 0 bases; junction bases not matched to a gene: 10. In DNA, the CDR3 is TGCGCCAGCAGTCAATCGGTTGCAGGGGGTCCCATGAACACTGAAGCTTTCTTT. It translates to CASSQSVAGGPMNTEAFF.

The J gene is TRBJ1-4, the V gene TRBV5-1; TRBD1 matches 7 bases. The CDR3 has 15 residues. CDR1 is SGHRS and CDR2 is YFSETQ in the germline V gene. The trim removed 0 bases at V and 7 bases at J, leaving 6 bases unmatched. CDR3 bases: TGCGCCAGCAGCTTGGGGGACAGCGAGCGTGAAAAACTGTTTTTT. Encoded protein: CASSLGDSEREKLFF.

The rearrangement links TRBV18 to TRBJ2-7; TRBD1 agrees at 7 bases. Per the germline V gene, CDR1 is KGHSH and CDR2 is LQKENI. The V segment lost 3 bases and the J segment 6 bases; nucleotides outside the gene matches: 8. The CDR3 is 14 residues long. The CDR3, as DNA: TGTGCCAGCTCACCGAGTGACAGGGACCTCGAGCAGTACTTC. Protein sequence: CASSPSDRDLEQYF. Combining the CDR3 with reference TRBV18 and TRBJ2-7 gives the whole variable domain NAGVMQNPRHLVRRRGQEARLRCSPMKGHSHVYWYRQLPEEGLKFMVYLQKENIIDESGMPKERFSAEFPKEGPSILRIQQVVRGDSAAYFCASSPSDRDLEQYFGPGTRLTVT.

V usage is TRBV28 and J usage is TRBJ1-5; perhaps TRBD1 as D (6 bases). CDR1 MDHEN and CDR2 SYDVKM come from the germline V gene. The germline V and J ends were trimmed by 7 bases and 2 bases, with 15 bases remaining between them. The CDR3 covers 15 residues. The DNA for the CDR3 is TGTGCCAGCAATATACAGGGCGTGGGCAATCAGCCCCAGCATTTT. Translated: CASNIQGVGNQPQHF.

This chain links TRBV29-1 with TRBJ2-7; D is uncertain. The CDR3 extends over 14 amino acids. Germline CDR1 reads SQVTM; CDR2 reads ANQGSEA. V was shortened by 3 bases and J by 4 bases, with 16 bases between the two germline ends. This CDR3 reads CSVESKSGAYEQYF. The DNA for the CDR3 is TGCAGCGTTGAGTCGAAGAGTGGAGCTTACGAGCAGTACTTC.

The gene calls are TRBV6-1 and TRBJ1-2, with D possibly matching TRBD1 (6 bases). CDR1 is MNHNS and CDR2 is SASEGT in the germline V gene. The CDR3 consists of 14 residues. Trimming removed 0 bases at V and 4 bases at J, with 9 bases between. Here the CDR3 DNA reads TGTGCCAGCAGTGAAGCGCGGACAGTCTATGGCTACACCTTC. This encodes CASSEARTVYGYTF.

The chain has TRBV5-1 and TRBJ2-7; a weak D match, TRBD1 (7 bases). This CDR3 is built from 15 residues. Trimming removed 3 bases at V and 4 bases at J, with 17 bases between. From germline, CDR1 is SGHRS and CDR2 YFSETQ. CDR3 nucleotide sequence: TGCGCCAGCAGCTACGCCCGACAGGGAGGTTACGAGCAGTACTTC. The encoded protein is CASSYARQGGYEQYF.

The V gene is TRBV4-1, the J gene TRBJ2-7; 8 bases are a match to TRBD2. The germline gives CDR1 MGHRA, CDR2 YSYEKL. The CDR3 has 15 residues. J gave up 3 bases and V 3 bases, and 7 bases lay outside the gene matches. CDR3 bases: TGCGCCAGCAGCCAGCAGCGGGAGACTCTCTACGAGCAGTACTTC. Encoded protein: CASSQQRETLYEQYF.

The rearrangement joins TRBV7-8 to TRBJ2-7, with 8 positions matching TRBD2. Looked up from germline, CDR1 is SGHVS and CDR2 is FQNEAQ. The CDR3 has 13 amino acids. V trimming: 5 bases; J trimming: 7 bases; junction bases outside the gene matches: 7. This CDR3 reads CASSGSGAGEQYF. CDR3 sequence (DNA): TGTGCCAGCAGCGGTAGCGGGGCGGGGGAGCAGTACTTC.

V is TRBV5-1 and J is TRBJ1-4, with D perhaps TRBD1 (6 bases). This CDR3 contains 14 residues. V was cut by 5 bases and J by 5 bases, with 13 bases left in between. The germline CDR1 and CDR2 sequences are SGHRS and YFSETQ. As DNA, the CDR3 is TGCGCCAGCAGACCCGGGACACCGAATGAAAAACTGTTTTTT. The encoded protein is CASRPGTPNEKLFF. Complete variable domain (other parts from reference TRBV5-1 and TRBJ1-4): KAGVTQTPRYLIKTRGQQVTLSCSPISGHRSVSWYQQTPGQGLQFLFEYFSETQRNKGNFPGRFSGRQFSNSRSEMNVSTLELGDSALYLCASRPGTPNEKLFFGSGTQLSVL.

V and J are TRBV6-5 and TRBJ2-7; D not certain. Germline V CDR1 and CDR2: MNHEY, SVGAGI. This CDR3 comprises 11 residues. Trimming removed 7 bases from V and 0 bases from J, with 4 bases in between. The CDR3 reads CASTGSYEQYF. CDR3 DNA: TGTGCCAGCACAGGCTCCTACGAGCAGTACTTC.

V is TRBV28 and J is TRBJ2-1, with a weak D call TRBD2 (5 bases). Germline V gene data show CDR1 as MDHEN and CDR2 as SYDVKM. The V end lost 2 bases, the J end lost 8 bases, and 10 bases lay between the germline ends. CDR3 length: 13 residues. CDR3 residues: CASSLGRGYEQFF. For the CDR3, the DNA is TGTGCCAGCAGTTTAGGCCGGGGATATGAGCAGTTCTTC.

The chain recombines TRBV11-2 with TRBJ1-6; 9 bases are a match to TRBD1. CDR1 is SGHAT, CDR2 FQNNGV, per germline. The ends lost 1 base at V and 6 bases at J; junction bases unmatched: 1. CDR3 size: 15 residues. The CDR3 loop reads CASSLAGQGNSPLHF. CDR3 nucleotide sequence: TGTGCCAGCAGCTTAGCGGGACAGGGTAATTCACCCCTCCACTTT.